Presented here are 3 T cell receptor beta chains from one specimen sequenced in a study of CXCR3-negative and CXCR3-positive naive CD8 T cells. These receptors have no identified antigens. It was by 5' RACE with UMI labels that the TRB cDNA libraries were prepared. Each CDR3 protein gets one entry in TCRdb, which reprocessed the 5' RACE reads and gives no DNA. Recorded for this sample: roughly 130,000 distinct CDR3 sequences. General study points: CXCR3-positive naive cells carried more hydrophobic TRB CDR3s than CXCR3-negative ones.

The sample comprised naive CXCR3+ CD8+ T cells from blood. Described subset: CD45RO-CCR7+CD27+CD95- naive CD8+ T cells expressing CXCR3 (TNR3+). These receptors originate from a human donor in good health. Some clones in this sample may be carry-over from other donors' samples.

The chain has TRBV6-6 and TRBJ2-5; absent DNA, TCRdb's TRBD1 call cannot be checked. The CDR3 is 14 residues long. Germline-derived CDR1 and CDR2 are MNHNY and SVGAGI (reference sequence). CDR3 in amino acids: CASSRDRGAETQYF.

The chain combines TRBV13 with TRBJ2-7. The CDR3 sequence is 15 residues long. Germline V gene lookup returns CDR1 PRHDT and CDR2 FYEKMQ (reference sequence). CDR3 in amino acids: CASSFIGGTTHEQYF.

The V and J genes are TRBV7-9 and TRBJ2-1. Germline CDR1 is SEHNR and CDR2 is FQNEAQ (reference sequence). This CDR3 spans 16 amino acids. The CDR3 sequence: CASSLPGRDSYNEQFF.